A single sample gave rise to the 24 T cell receptor beta chains below, sequenced in a study of molecular identifiers for immune sequencing clone quantification. TCRdb used MiXCR to reprocess the PCR reads, holding one entry per CDR3 protein. The data show more than 450,000 distinct CDR3 sequences, about a quarter seen once. Sequenced: naive CD8+ T cells from blood, with Jurkat cell RNA spiked in. Subset noted: FACS-sorted CD8+CD4-CCR7+CD45RA+ naive T cells. The receptors stem from a human donor in good health. Some libraries in this study had Jurkat cell RNA spiked in.

Turning to this clonotype: Given the absence of the conserved phenylalanine or tryptophan at the CDR3 end, a read error is likely. This chain connects TRBV12-5 to TRBJ2-1; 7 bases are shared with TRBD1. CDR1 is LGHNT and CDR2 is FRNRAP in the germline V gene. The J segment lost 0 bases and the V segment lost 1 base, leaving 6 bases of the junction unmatched. The CDR3 loop spans 17 amino acids. This chain's CDR3 is CASGLGLTGSSYNEQFL. Here the CDR3 DNA reads TGTGCTAGTGGTTTGGGCCTGACAGGGAGCTCCTACAATGAGCAGTTCCTC.

J is TRBJ2-5 and V is TRBV2; the match to TRBD2 covers 8 bases. This CDR3 has 18 amino acids. Germline V gene data show CDR1 as SNHLY and CDR2 as FYNNEI. The CDR3 sequence: CPTNGGGAAPYPQETQYF. The CDR3 region has the DNA TGTCCCACCAACGGGGGGGGGGCGGCGCCTTATCCACAAGAGACCCAGTACTTC. Using reference TRBV2 and TRBJ2-5 for the parts outside the CDR3, the full variable domain is EPEVTQTPSHQVTQMGQEVILRCVPISNHLYFYWYRQILGQKVEFLVSFYNNEISEKSEIFDDQFSVERPDGSNFTLKIRSTKLEDSAMYFCPTNGGGAAPYPQETQYFGPGTRLLVL.

There are many counts of this clonotype. The chain recombines TRBV7-6 with TRBJ2-3; D may be TRBD2 (6 bases). This CDR3 spans 14 amino acids. V was shortened by 5 bases and J by 0 bases, with 9 bases between the two germline ends. Germline loops: CDR1 SGHVS, CDR2 FNYEAQ. CDR3 residues: CASSRLASTDTQYF. CDR3 sequence (DNA): TGTGCCAGCAGCCGCCTAGCGAGCACAGATACGCAGTATTTT.

This chain uses TRBV4-2 with TRBJ2-7; D might be TRBD2 (5 bases). There are 15 residues in the CDR3. Germline V CDR1 and CDR2: LGHNA, YNFKEQ. Trimming took 0 bases from V and 2 from J, leaving 11 bases between them. The CDR3 loop reads CASSQEFRGTYEQYF. CDR3 coding DNA: TGTGCCAGCAGCCAAGAGTTTCGGGGAACCTACGAGCAGTACTTC.

This clonotype was picked up a small number of times. The chain carries TRBV2 and TRBJ2-7, with D maybe TRBD1 (5 bases). Germline V lookup: CDR1 SNHLY, CDR2 FYNNEI. Trimming pared 4 bases from V and 1 base from J, leaving 8 bases between. This CDR3 spans 13 amino acids. In DNA form, the CDR3 reads TGTGCCAGCAGTGGGGGCGTGTCCTACGAGCAGTACTTC. Encoded protein: CASSGGVSYEQYF.

This clonotype was detected only a few times. In nucleotides, the CDR3 is TGTGCCAGCAGGTTTAGGGGTTTGGCTGAAGCTTTCTTT. Translated, it gives CASRFRGLAEAFF. The V and J genes are TRBV25-1 and TRBJ1-1, with D perhaps TRBD1 (5 bases). CDR3 length: 13 amino acids. Germline V CDR1 and CDR2: MGHDK, SYGVNS. V lost 6 bases and J 6 bases, leaving 14 bases between the germline ends.

This clonotype showed up many times. V usage is TRBV4-3 and J usage is TRBJ2-2, with D perhaps TRBD1 (7 bases). The CDR3 is 16 amino acids. The V and J ends lost 0 bases and 5 bases respectively, with 13 bases between them. CDR1 is LGHNA, CDR2 YSLEER, per germline. CDR3 coding DNA: TGCGCCAGCAGCCAAGATTCAGGGGGGCGTACCGGGGAGCTGTTTTTT. It codes for CASSQDSGGRTGELFF.

V gene TRBV4-3 combines with J gene TRBJ2-1, with D possibly called TRBD1 or TRBD2 (5 bases each). V lost 0 bases, J lost 4 bases, and 10 bases lay in between. The CDR3 has 15 residues. Looked up from germline, CDR1 is LGHNA and CDR2 is YSLEER. The CDR3 DNA sequence: TGCGCCAGCAGCCAAGAACGGGACGAGTACAATGAGCAGTTCTTC. Protein: CASSQERDEYNEQFF.

The chain couples TRBV5-6 to TRBJ1-3, with a tentative D call TRBD1 (5 bases). The V end was cut by 0 bases, the J end by 4 bases, with 17 bases between. The germline CDR1 and CDR2 sequences are SGHDT and YYEEEE. CDR3 length equals 17 residues. CDR3 sequence (DNA): TGTGCCAGCAGCTTGGATGGGATAGGGGACGCAGGAAACACCATATATTTT. Its protein product is CASSLDGIGDAGNTIYF.

The chain carries TRBV5-1 and TRBJ1-2; D is unresolved. The CDR3 has 13 residues. Germline CDR1 and CDR2: SGHRS and YFSETQ. V was trimmed by 1 base and J by 2 bases, leaving 6 bases between them. CDR3 coding DNA: TGCGCCAGCAGCTTGTGCAGCAACTATGGCTACACCTTC. Residues: CASSLCSNYGYTF.

Regarding this clonotype: A much more abundant neighbour one base away suggests this may be a read error. The chain is built from TRBV4-3 and TRBJ1-1; unclear D gene. V gave up 1 base and J gave up 4 bases, with 7 bases separating them. CDR1 and CDR2 from the germline V gene are LGHNA and YSLEER. CDR3 length: 13 residues. CDR3 DNA sequence: TGCGCCAGCAGCCAAGCCCCGCCCACTGAAGCTTTCTTT. Its translation: CASSQAPPTEAFF.

This clonotype was counted between two and nine times. One end of the junction is discordant with germline, which a read error may explain. The chain employs TRBV7-9 and TRBJ1-6; a weak D match, TRBD1 (6 bases). CDR3 size: 16 residues. In germline, CDR1 is SEHNR, CDR2 FQNEAQ (reference sequence). The CDR3 loop is CVSSYLTGNHNSPLHF. The CDR3 coding sequence is TGTGTCAGCAGTTACCTTACAGGGAACCATAATTCACCCCTCCACTTT.

This clonotype was detected many times. Mismatch with germline at one junction end may stem from a read error. This chain links TRBV28 with TRBJ1-3; no definite D call. The germline V gene encodes CDR1 MDHEN and CDR2 SYDVKM. The CDR3 loop spans 13 amino acids. DNA of the CDR3: TGTGCCAGCAATTTAGGAGAAGGAAACACCATATATTTT. It encodes CASNLGEGNTIYF. The full variable domain, with the rest looked up from reference TRBV28 and TRBJ1-3, is DVKVTQSSRYLVKRTGEKVFLECVQDMDHENMFWYRQDPGLGLRLIYFSYDVKMKEKGDIPEGYSVSREKKERFSLILESASTNQTSMYLCASNLGEGNTIYFGEGSWLTVV.

This clonotype was observed at least ten times. The chain combines TRBV3-1 with TRBJ1-5; 7 bases line up with TRBD1. From germline, CDR1 is LGHDT and CDR2 YNNKEL (reference sequence). The CDR3 sequence is 16 residues long. Germline trimming cut 4 bases from V and 0 bases from J; bases unmatched to any gene: 6. The CDR3 region is CASSPGTVYSNQPQHF. The CDR3 bases are TGTGCCAGCAGCCCCGGGACAGTTTATAGCAATCAGCCCCAGCATTTT.

The CDR3 here is CASSATQRGIGELFF. The CDR3, as DNA: TGTGCCAGCAGCGCTACCCAGCGGGGGATCGGGGAGCTGTTTTTT. The V call is TRBV9, the J call TRBJ2-2; 8 bases are shared with TRBD2. This CDR3 is 15 amino acids long. Germline V gene sequence: CDR1 SGDLS, CDR2 YYNGEE. V shed 3 bases, J shed 7 bases, and the junction held 8 bases outside the gene matches.

With respect to this clonotype: A much bigger clone sits one base away, suggesting this may be a read error. The V call is TRBV2, the J call TRBJ1-5, with 10 bases that match TRBD1. The CDR3 totals 14 residues. CDR1 SNHLY and CDR2 FYNNEI come from the germline V gene. The CDR3 loop reads CASRTGQGSQSQHF. Here the CDR3 DNA reads TGTGCCAGCAGGACGGGACAGGGGAGTCAGTCCCAGCATTTT.

In this sample, this clonotype turned up a few times. This rearrangement joins TRBV29-1 to TRBJ2-7; D possibly uses TRBD1 or TRBD2 (5 bases each). Germline V gives CDR1 SQVTM, CDR2 ANQGSEA. V was pared by 2 bases and J by 0 bases, with 14 bases between. This CDR3 comprises 15 residues. In nucleotides, the CDR3 is TGCAGCGTTGAATACCGGGGCTTTGACTCCTACGAGCAGTACTTC. Translating gives CSVEYRGFDSYEQYF.

The chain carries TRBV7-2 and TRBJ2-7; D remains ambiguous. Germline lookup yields CDR1 SGHTA and CDR2 FQGNSA. With 3 bases removed from V and 6 bases from J, the gap between germline ends came to 12 bases. The CDR3 has 13 amino acids. This CDR3 reads CASSFLGGVEQYF. As DNA, the CDR3 is TGTGCCAGCAGCTTCCTAGGTGGGGTCGAGCAGTACTTC.

Only a few counts were recorded for this clonotype. CDR3 loop: CASSYGAGAVAFF. The CDR3 nucleotides read TGTGCCAGCAGTTACGGGGCAGGGGCCGTAGCTTTCTTT. The chain has TRBV6-2 or TRBV6-3 and TRBJ1-1; tentative D call: TRBD1 (6 bases). Germline CDR1 and CDR2: MNHEY and SVGEGT. CDR3 length equals 13 residues. Trimming cost V 2 bases and J 10 bases, with 14 bases left between them.

This clonotype has a handful of counts. The CDR3, as DNA: TGCAGTGCTAGAGATTTTCTAGCGGAGACCCAAGAGACCCAGTACTTC. Translated, it gives CSARDFLAETQETQYF. This chain links TRBV20-1 with TRBJ2-5; TRBD2 agrees at 7 bases. V dropped 0 bases and J dropped 1; count of bases not matched to a gene: 8. Germline lookup yields CDR1 DFQATT and CDR2 SNEGSKA (reference sequence). The CDR3 is 16 residues long.

This clonotype has a handful of counts. The rearrangement links TRBV3-1 to TRBJ2-2; TRBD2 agrees at 7 bases. Germline V gives CDR1 LGHDT, CDR2 YNNKEL (reference sequence). V lost 4 bases and J lost 2; bases outside the gene matches: 7. The CDR3 is 16 residues long. This CDR3 reads CASSPRLAENTGELFF. CDR3 coding DNA: TGTGCCAGCAGCCCCCGCCTAGCGGAAAACACCGGGGAGCTGTTTTTT.

This clonotype has just a few counts. The chain employs TRBV5-1 and TRBJ2-7; 8 bases agree with TRBD2. CDR1 is SGHRS and CDR2 is YFSETQ in the germline V gene. This CDR3 has 15 residues. V was pared by 3 bases and J by 6 bases, with 11 bases of the junction left unmatched. The CDR3, as DNA: TGCGCCAGCAGCTCCGAGACTAGCGATTTCCTCGAGCAGTACTTC. Its translation: CASSSETSDFLEQYF.

This clonotype came up many times. J is TRBJ2-7 and V is TRBV5-1; no clear D gene. The CDR3 has 13 amino acids. The germline V gene has CDR1 SGHRS and CDR2 YFSETQ. The germline V and J ends were trimmed by 1 base and 3 bases, with 8 bases remaining between them. The DNA of the CDR3 is TGCGCCAGCAGCTTGCACAGAAACTACGAGCAGTACTTC. This codes for CASSLHRNYEQYF.

As for this clonotype: A read error may produce the germline difference seen at one junction end. The chain has TRBV20-1 and TRBJ2-1; D is unclear. This CDR3 comprises 14 residues. CDR1 is DFQATT, CDR2 SNEGSKA, per germline (reference sequence). The CDR3 region is CSAAPLTTYNKQFF. DNA for the CDR3: TGCAGTGCGGCCCCTCTGACGACCTACAATAAGCAGTTCTTC.